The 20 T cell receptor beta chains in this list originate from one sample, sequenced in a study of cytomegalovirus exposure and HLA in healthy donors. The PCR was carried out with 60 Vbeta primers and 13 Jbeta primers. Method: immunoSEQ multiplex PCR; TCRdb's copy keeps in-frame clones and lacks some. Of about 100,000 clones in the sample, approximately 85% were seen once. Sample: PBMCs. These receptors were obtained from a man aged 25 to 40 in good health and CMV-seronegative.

The DNA for the CDR3 is TGTGCCAGCAGCCACCAGGCAGGCGGGGGGAAGCCTGAGCAGTTCTTC. Translation gives CASSHQAGGGKPEQFF. The rearrangement links TRBV4-2 to TRBJ2-1; 8 nucleotides agree with TRBD2. This CDR3 spans 16 amino acids. Germline V lookup: CDR1 LGHNA, CDR2 YNFKEQ. J was trimmed by 9 bases and V by 3 bases; bases with no gene match: 13.

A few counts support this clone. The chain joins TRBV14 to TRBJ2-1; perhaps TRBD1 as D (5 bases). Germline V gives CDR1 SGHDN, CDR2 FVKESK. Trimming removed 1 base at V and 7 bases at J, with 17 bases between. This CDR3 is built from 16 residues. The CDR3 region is CASSQGSVPGWNEQFF. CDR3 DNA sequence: TGTGCCAGCAGCCAAGGAAGTGTACCAGGGTGGAATGAGCAGTTCTTC.

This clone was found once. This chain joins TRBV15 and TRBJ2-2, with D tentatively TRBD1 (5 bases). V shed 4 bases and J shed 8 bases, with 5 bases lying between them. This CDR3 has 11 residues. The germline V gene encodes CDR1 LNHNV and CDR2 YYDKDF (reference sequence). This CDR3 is CATSTGGELFF. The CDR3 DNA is TGTGCCACCAGCACAGGGGGGGAGCTGTTTTTT.

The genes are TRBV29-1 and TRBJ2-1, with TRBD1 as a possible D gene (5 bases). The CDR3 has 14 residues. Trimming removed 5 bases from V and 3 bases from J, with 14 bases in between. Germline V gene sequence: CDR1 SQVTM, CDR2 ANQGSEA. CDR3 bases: TGCAGCGTTTATGGACAAGGGCACTACAATGAGCAGTTCTTC. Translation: CSVYGQGHYNEQFF.

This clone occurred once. Here the CDR3 reads CASSLGWGGGTEAFF. Written as DNA, the CDR3 is TGTGCCAGCAGCTTAGGTTGGGGCGGGGGCACTGAAGCTTTCTTT. The V gene is TRBV7-9, the J gene TRBJ1-1, with D possibly TRBD1 on 5 matching bases. In germline, CDR1 is SEHNR, CDR2 FQNEAQ (reference sequence). Trimming took off 1 base at V and 4 bases at J, with 13 bases between the two ends. The CDR3 has 15 amino acids.

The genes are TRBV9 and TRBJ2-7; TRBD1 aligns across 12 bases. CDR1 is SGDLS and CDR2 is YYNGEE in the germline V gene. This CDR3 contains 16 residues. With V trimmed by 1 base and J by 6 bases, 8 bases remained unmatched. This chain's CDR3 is CASSVRGTGGFSEQYF. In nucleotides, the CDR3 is TGTGCCAGCAGCGTAAGGGGGACAGGGGGCTTCAGCGAGCAGTACTTC.

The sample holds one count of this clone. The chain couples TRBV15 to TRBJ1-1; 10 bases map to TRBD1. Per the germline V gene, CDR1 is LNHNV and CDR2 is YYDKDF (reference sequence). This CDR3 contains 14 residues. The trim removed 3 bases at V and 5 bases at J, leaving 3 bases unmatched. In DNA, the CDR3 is TGTGCCACCAGCAGTGACAGGGGGCGGACTGAAGCTTTCTTT. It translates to CATSSDRGRTEAFF.

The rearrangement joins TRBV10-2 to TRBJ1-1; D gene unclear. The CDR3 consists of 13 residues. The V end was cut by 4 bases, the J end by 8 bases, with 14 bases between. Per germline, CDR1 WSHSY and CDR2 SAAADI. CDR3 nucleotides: TGCGCCAGCAGTGCGGAGGAGGCTGGAGAAGCTTTCTTT. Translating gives CASSAEEAGEAFF.

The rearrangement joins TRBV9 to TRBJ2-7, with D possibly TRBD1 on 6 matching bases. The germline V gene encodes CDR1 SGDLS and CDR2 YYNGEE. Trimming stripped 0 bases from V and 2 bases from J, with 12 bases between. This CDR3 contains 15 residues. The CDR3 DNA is TGTGCCAGCAGCGTAGGTTTGTGGGACACCTACGAGCAGTACTTC. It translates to CASSVGLWDTYEQYF.

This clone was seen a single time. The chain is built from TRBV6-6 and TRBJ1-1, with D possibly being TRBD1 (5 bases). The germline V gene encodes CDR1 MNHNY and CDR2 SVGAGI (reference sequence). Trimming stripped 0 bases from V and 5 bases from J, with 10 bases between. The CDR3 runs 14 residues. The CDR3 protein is CASSYSGDRTEAFF. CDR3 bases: TGTGCCAGCAGTTACTCAGGGGATAGGACTGAAGCTTTCTTT.

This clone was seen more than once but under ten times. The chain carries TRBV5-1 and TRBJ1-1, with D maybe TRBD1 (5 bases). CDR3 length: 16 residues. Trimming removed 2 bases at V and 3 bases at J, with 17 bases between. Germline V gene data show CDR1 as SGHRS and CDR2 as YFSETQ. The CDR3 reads CASSLRGLGRDTEAFF. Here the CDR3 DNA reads TGCGCCAGCAGCTTACGGGGGTTAGGGCGGGACACTGAAGCTTTCTTT.

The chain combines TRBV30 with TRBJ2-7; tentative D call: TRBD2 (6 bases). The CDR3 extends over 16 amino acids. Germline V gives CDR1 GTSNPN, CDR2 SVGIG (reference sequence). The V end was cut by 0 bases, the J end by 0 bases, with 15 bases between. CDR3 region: CAWSVLPGLSSYEQYF. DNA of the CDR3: TGTGCCTGGAGTGTACTCCCGGGACTGAGCTCCTACGAGCAGTACTTC.

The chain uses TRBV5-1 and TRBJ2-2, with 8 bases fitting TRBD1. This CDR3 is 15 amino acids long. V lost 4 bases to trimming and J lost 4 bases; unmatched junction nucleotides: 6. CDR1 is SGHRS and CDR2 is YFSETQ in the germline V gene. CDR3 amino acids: CASSPDRGGTGELFF. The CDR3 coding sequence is TGCGCCAGCAGCCCTGACAGGGGCGGCACCGGGGAGCTGTTTTTT.

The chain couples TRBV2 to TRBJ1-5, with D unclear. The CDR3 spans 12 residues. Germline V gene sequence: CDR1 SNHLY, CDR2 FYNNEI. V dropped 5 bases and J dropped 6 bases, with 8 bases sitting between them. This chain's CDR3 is CASSPPSQPQHF. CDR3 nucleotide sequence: TGTGCCAGCAGTCCCCCCAGTCAGCCCCAGCATTTT.

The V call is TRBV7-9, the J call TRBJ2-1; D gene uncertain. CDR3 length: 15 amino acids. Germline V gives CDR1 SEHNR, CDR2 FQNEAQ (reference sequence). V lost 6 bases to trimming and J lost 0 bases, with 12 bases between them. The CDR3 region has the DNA TGTGCCAGCAGAACCGGAGAGAGCTCCTACAATGAGCAGTTCTTC. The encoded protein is CASRTGESSYNEQFF.

The CDR3 DNA sequence: TGTGCCACCAGCACGGGGGGCTACGAGCAGTACTTC. It codes for CATSTGGYEQYF. The chain couples TRBV15 to TRBJ2-7; TRBD2 matches at 7 bases. CDR3 length: 12 residues. The V gene end was trimmed by 4 bases and the J gene end by 3 bases; junction bases not matched to a gene: 0. Germline CDR1 reads LNHNV; CDR2 reads YYDKDF (reference sequence).

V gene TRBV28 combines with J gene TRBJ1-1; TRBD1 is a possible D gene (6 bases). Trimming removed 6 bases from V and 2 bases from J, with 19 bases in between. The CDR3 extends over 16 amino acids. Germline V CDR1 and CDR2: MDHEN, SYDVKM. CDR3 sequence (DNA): TGTGCCAGCAGCTTTCGGACAGAAACCACCAACACTGAAGCTTTCTTT. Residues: CASSFRTETTNTEAFF.

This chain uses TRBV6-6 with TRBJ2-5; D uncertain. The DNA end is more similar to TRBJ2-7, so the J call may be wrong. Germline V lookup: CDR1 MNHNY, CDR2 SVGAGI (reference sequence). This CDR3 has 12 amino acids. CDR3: CASSLGAPEQYF. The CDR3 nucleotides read TGTGCCAGCAGCCTCGGAGCTCCCGAGCAGTACTTC.

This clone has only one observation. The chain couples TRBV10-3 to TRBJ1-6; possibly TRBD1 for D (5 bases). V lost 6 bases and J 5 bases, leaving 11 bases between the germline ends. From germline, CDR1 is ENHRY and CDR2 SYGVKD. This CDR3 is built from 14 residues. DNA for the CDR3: TGTGCCATCAGGGCGGGGGTAGATAATTCACCCCTCCACTTT. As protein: CAIRAGVDNSPLHF.

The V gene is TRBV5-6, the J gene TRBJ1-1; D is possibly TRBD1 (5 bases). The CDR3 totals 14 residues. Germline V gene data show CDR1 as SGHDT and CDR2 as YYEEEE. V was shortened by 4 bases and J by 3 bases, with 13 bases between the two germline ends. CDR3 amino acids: CASSQQGVYTEAFF. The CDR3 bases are TGTGCCAGCAGCCAACAAGGGGTGTACACTGAAGCTTTCTTT.